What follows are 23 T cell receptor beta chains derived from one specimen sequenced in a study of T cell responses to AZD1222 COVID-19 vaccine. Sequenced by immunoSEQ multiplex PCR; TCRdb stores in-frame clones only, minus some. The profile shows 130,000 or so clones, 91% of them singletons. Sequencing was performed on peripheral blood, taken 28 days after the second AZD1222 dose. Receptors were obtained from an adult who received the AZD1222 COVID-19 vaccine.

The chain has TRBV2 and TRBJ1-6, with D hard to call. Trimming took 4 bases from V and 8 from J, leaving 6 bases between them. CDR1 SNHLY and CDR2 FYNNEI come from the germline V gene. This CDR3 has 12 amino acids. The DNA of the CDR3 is TGTGCCAGCAGTGGCAACTATTCACCCCTCCACTTT. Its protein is CASSGNYSPLHF. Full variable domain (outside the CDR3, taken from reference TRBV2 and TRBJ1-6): EPEVTQTPSHQVTQMGQEVILRCVPISNHLYFYWYRQILGQKVEFLVSFYNNEISEKSEIFDDQFSVERPDGSNFTLKIRSTKLEDSAMYFCASSGNYSPLHFGNGTRLTVT.

CDR3: CASSPDRSSYEQYV. The CDR3 DNA reads as TGTGCCAGCTCACCGGACAGAAGCTCCTACGAGCAGTACGTC. The chain couples TRBV18 to TRBJ2-7, with D possibly being TRBD1 (6 bases). The CDR3 loop spans 14 amino acids. Germline-derived CDR1 and CDR2 are KGHSH and LQKENI. Trimming took 3 bases from V and 0 from J, leaving 9 bases between them.

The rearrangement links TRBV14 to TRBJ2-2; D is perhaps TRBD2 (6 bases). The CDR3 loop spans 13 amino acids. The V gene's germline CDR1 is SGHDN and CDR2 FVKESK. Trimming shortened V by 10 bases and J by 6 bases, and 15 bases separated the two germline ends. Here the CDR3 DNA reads TGTGCCACCTCGAGGACTACCTCCGGGGAGCTGTTTTTT. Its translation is CATSRTTSGELFF.

CDR3 protein: CASSSATGIWAEAFF. Written as DNA, the CDR3 is TGTGCCAGCTCGTCAGCTACAGGGATTTGGGCTGAAGCTTTCTTT. This chain connects TRBV18 to TRBJ1-1, with D tentatively TRBD1 (6 bases). There are 15 residues in the CDR3. In germline, CDR1 is KGHSH, CDR2 LQKENI. The ends were cut back, 6 bases at V and 6 bases at J, with 20 bases in the middle.

This CDR3 is CASSSTGFLAGEQYF. The CDR3 DNA is TGTGCCAGCAGCTCGACTGGTTTTTTAGCGGGCGAGCAGTACTTC. The chain uses TRBV11-2 and TRBJ2-7; 7 positions match TRBD2. The CDR3 covers 15 residues. The junction had 12 bases not matched to a gene; V was cut back by 4 bases and J by 6 bases. Germline V gene data show CDR1 as SGHAT and CDR2 as FQNNGV.

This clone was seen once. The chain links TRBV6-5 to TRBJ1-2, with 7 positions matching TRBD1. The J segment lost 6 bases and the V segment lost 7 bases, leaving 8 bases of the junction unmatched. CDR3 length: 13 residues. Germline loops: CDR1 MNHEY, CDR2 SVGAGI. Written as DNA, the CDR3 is TGTGCCAGCACCCTCCTTCAGGGGGATGGCTACACCTTC. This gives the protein CASTLLQGDGYTF.

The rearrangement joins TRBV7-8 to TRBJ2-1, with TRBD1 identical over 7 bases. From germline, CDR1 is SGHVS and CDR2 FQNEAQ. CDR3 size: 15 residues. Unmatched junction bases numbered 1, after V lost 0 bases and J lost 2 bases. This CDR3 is CASSLAGTAYNEQFF. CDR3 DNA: TGTGCCAGCAGCTTAGCCGGGACAGCCTACAATGAGCAGTTCTTC.

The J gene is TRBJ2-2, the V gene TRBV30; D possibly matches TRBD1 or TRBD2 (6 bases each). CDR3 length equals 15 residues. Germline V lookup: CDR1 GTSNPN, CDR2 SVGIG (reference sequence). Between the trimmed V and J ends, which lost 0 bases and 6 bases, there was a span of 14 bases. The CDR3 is CAWSVSPGASGELFF. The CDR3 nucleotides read TGTGCCTGGAGTGTATCGCCGGGGGCCTCCGGGGAGCTGTTTTTT.

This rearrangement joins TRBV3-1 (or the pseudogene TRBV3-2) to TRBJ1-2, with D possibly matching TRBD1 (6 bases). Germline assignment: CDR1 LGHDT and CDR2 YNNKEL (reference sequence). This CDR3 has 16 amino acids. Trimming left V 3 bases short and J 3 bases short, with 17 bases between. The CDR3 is CASSHQGTGTYYGYTF. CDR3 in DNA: TGTGCCAGCAGCCACCAGGGAACAGGGACATACTATGGCTACACCTTC.

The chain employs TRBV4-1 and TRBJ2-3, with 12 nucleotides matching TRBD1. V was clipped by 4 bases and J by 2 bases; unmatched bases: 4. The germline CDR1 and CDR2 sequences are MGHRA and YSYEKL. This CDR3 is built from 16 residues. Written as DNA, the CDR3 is TGCGCCAGCAGCCCGGGACAGGGGGCCCTCACAGATACGCAGTATTTT. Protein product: CASSPGQGALTDTQYF.

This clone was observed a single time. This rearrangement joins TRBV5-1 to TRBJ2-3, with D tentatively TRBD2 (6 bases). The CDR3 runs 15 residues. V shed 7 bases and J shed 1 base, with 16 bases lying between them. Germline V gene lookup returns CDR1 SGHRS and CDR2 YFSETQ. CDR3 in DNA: TGCGCCAGCGTGCTAGCGCGTACTGGCACAGATACGCAGTATTTT. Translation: CASVLARTGTDTQYF.

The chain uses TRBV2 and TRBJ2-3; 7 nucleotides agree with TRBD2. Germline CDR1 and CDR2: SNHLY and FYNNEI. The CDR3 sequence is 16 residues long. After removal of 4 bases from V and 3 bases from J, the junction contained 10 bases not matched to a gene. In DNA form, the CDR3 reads TGTGCCAGCAGTGGGGGGAGTAGCGGGCGGACAGATACGCAGTATTTT. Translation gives CASSGGSSGRTDTQYF.

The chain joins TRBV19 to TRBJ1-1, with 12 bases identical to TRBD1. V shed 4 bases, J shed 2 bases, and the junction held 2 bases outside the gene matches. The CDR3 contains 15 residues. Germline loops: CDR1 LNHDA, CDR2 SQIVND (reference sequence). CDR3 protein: CASSTGTGGNTEAFF. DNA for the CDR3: TGTGCCAGTAGTACCGGGACAGGGGGCAACACTGAAGCTTTCTTT.

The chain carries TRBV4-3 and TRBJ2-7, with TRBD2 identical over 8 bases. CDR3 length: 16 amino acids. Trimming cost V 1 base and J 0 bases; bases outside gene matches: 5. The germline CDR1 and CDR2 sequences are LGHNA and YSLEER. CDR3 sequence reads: CASSQGDSGNSYEQYV. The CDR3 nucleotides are TGCGCCAGCAGCCAAGGGGATAGCGGGAACTCCTACGAGCAGTACGTC.

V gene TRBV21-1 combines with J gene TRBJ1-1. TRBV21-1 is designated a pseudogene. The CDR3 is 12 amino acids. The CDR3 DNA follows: TGTGCCAGCAGCAGAACGAACACTGAAGCTTTCTTT. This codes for CASSRTNTEAFF.

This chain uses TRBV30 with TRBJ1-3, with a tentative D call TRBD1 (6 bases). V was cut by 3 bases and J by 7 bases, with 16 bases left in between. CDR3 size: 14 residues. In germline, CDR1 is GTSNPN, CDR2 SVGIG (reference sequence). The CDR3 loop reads CAWSARDTDNTIYF. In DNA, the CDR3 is TGTGCCTGGAGCGCCAGGGACACAGACAACACCATATATTTT.

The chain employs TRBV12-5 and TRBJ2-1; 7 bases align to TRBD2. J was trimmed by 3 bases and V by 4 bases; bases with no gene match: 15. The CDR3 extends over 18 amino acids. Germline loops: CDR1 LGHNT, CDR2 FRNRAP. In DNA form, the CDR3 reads TGTGCTAGTGGTTCCCCTTGGAGTGGGAGGGCCGGCTACAATGAGCAGTTCTTC. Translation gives CASGSPWSGRAGYNEQFF.

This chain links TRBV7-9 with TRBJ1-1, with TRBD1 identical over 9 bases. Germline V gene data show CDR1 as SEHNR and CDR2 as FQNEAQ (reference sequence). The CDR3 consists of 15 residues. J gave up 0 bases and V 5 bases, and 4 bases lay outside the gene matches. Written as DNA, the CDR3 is TGTGCCAGCAGCGCCGGACAGGGGATGAACACTGAAGCTTTCTTT. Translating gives CASSAGQGMNTEAFF. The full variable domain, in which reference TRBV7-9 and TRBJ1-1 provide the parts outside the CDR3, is DTGVSQNPRHKITKRGQNVTFRCDPISEHNRLYWYRQTLGQGPEFLTYFQNEAQLEKSRLLSDRFSAERPKGSFSTLEIQRTEQGDSAMYLCASSAGQGMNTEAFFGQGTRLTVV.

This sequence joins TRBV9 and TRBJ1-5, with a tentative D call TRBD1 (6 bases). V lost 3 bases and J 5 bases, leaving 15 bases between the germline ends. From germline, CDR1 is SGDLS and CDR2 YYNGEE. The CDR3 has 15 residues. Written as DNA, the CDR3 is TGTGCCAGCAGCGCCAATGACAGGACCGATCAGCCCCAGCATTTT. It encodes CASSANDRTDQPQHF.

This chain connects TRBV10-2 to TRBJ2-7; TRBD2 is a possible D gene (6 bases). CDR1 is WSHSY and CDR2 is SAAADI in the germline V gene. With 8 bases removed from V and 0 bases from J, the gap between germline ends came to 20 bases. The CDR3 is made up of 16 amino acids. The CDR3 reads CASSHPLATSSYEQYF. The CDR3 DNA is TGCGCCAGCTCCCACCCCCTAGCGACGAGCTCCTACGAGCAGTACTTC.

The CDR3 protein is CASSRQGQVNTEAFF. CDR3 in DNA: TGTGCCAGCAGTCGGCAGGGGCAAGTGAACACTGAAGCTTTCTTT. The chain joins TRBV28 to TRBJ1-1; the D gene is possibly TRBD1 (6 bases). The germline V and J ends were trimmed by 5 bases and 0 bases, with 13 bases remaining between them. Germline V gives CDR1 MDHEN, CDR2 SYDVKM. The CDR3 spans 15 residues.

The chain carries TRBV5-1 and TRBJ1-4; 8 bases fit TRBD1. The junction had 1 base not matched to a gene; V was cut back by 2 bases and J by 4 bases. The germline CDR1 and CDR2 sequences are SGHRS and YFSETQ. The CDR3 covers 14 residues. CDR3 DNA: TGCGCCAGCAGCTTTGGACAGGGTAATGAAAAACTGTTTTTT. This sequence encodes CASSFGQGNEKLFF.

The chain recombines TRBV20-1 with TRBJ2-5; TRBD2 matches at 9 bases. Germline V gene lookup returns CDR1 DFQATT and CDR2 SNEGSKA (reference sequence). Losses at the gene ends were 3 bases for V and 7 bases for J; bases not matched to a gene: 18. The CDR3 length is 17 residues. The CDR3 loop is CSASGGLAGFLGGTQYF. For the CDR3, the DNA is TGCAGTGCTAGTGGGGGCCTAGCGGGATTTTTAGGTGGGACCCAGTACTTC.